The T cell receptor beta chain described here comes from a study of blood T cells in healthy people across ages. Isolated PBMCs totaled at least 6 million in each sample. A second 7 to 11 cycle PCR used barcoded and J-beta primers. From the 5' RACE reads, TCRdb called clonotypes with MiXCR, one entry per CDR3 protein. The sample carries more than 600,000 distinct CDR3 sequences, roughly 25% recorded once. Germline values: CDR1 KGHDR, CDR2 SFDVKD. The CDR3 loop spans 16 amino acids. Trimming took 3 bases from V and 8 from J; bases not matched to a gene: 13. In addition, the sample was reused for a study of T cells of mothers and their children.

This TCR was recovered from a boy aged 5-17 years in good health. The gene calls are TRBV24-1 and TRBJ1-2; 8 positions match TRBD1. Sample: blood. The chain's CDR3 is CATSDRGQGDVYGYTF. For the CDR3, the DNA is TGTGCCACCAGTGATCGAGGACAGGGTGATGTTTACGGCTACACCTTC.